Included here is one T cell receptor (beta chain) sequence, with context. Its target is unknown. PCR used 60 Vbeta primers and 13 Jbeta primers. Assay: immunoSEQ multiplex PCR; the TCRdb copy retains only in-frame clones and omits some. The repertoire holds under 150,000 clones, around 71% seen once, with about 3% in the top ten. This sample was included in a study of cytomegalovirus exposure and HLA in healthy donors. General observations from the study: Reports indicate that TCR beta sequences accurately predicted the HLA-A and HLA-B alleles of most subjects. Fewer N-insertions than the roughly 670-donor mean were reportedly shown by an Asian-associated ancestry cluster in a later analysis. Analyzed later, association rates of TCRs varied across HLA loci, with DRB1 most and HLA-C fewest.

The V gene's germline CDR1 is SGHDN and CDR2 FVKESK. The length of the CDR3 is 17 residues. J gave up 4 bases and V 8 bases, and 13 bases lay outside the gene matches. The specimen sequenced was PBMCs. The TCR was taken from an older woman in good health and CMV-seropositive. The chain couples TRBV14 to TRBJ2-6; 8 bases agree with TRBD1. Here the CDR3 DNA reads TGTGCCAGCGGCGGGTGGGGACAGGCGTCCGGGGCCAACGTCCTGACTTTC. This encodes CASGGWGQASGANVLTF.